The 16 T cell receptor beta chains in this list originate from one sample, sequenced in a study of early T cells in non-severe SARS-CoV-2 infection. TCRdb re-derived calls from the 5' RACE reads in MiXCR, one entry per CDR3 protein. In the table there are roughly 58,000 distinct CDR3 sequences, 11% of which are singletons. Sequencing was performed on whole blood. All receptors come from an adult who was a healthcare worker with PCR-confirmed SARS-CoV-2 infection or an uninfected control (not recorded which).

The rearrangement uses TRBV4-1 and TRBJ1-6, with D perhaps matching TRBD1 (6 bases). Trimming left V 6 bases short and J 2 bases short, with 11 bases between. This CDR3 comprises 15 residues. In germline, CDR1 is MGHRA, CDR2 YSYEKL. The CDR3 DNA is TGCGCCAGCAGGCAACAGGGAGCCTATAATTCACCCCTCCACTTT. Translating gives CASRQQGAYNSPLHF.

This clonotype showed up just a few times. The CDR3 bases are TGTGCCAGCAGTTTAGCGCTCCGGCGGGGGGGAAATGAGCAGTTCTTC. Protein: CASSLALRRGGNEQFF. The chain combines TRBV12-3 or TRBV12-4 with TRBJ2-1; 9 bases map to TRBD2. V lost 0 bases to trimming and J lost 7 bases; unmatched junction nucleotides: 7. This CDR3 region has 16 residues.

DNA of the CDR3: TGTGCCAGCAGCTTTTTAGCAGGCAGCGGGAGGGCCGATCATGAGCAGTTCTTC. It encodes CASSFLAGSGRADHEQFF. The chain links TRBV11-2 to TRBJ2-1; 10 nucleotides align to TRBD2. The trim removed 3 bases at V and 8 bases at J, leaving 16 bases unmatched. The CDR3 covers 18 residues. Germline V lookup: CDR1 SGHAT, CDR2 FQNNGV.

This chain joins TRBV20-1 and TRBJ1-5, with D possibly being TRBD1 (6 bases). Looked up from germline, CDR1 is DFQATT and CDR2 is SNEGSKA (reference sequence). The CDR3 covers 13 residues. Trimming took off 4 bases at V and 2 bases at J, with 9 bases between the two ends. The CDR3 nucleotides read TGCAGTGCTATTTACAGGGGCAATCAGCCCCAGCATTTT. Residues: CSAIYRGNQPQHF.

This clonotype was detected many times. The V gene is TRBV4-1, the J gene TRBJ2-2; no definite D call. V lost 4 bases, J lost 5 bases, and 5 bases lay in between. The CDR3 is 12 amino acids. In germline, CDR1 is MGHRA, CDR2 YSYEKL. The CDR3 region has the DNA TGCGCCAGCAGCCCCGAAACCGGGGAGCTGTTTTTT. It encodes CASSPETGELFF.

The CDR3 DNA reads TGTGCCAGCAGTTTATTGGGCAGGTGGGACGAGCAGTACTTC. This sequence encodes CASSLLGRWDEQYF. The chain couples TRBV27 to TRBJ2-7; the D is unclear. Trimming cost V 1 base and J 5 bases, with 12 bases left between them. Per the germline V gene, CDR1 is MNHEY and CDR2 is SMNVEV (reference sequence). The CDR3 consists of 14 residues.

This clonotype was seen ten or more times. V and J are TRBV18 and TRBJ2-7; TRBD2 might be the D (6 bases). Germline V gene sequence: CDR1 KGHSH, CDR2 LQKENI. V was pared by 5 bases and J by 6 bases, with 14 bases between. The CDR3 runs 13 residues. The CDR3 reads CASSMGDGGEQYF. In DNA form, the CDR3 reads TGTGCCAGCTCAATGGGGGACGGGGGCGAGCAGTACTTC.

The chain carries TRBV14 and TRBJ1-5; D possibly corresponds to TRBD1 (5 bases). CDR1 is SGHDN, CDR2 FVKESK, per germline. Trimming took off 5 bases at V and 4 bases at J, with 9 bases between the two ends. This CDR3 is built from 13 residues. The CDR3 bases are TGTGCCAGCAGCGCGACAGTTAATCAGCCCCAGCATTTT. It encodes CASSATVNQPQHF.

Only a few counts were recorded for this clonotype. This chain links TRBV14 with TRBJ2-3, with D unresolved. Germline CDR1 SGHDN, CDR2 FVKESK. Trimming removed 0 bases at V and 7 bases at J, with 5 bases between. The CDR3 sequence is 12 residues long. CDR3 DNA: TGTGCCAGCAGCCAAGATGTGCATACGCAGTATTTT. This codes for CASSQDVHTQYF.

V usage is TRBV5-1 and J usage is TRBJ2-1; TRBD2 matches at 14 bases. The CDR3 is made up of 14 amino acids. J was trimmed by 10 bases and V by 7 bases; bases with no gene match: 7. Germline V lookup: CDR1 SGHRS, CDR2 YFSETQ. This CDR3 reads CASFPGLAGAEQFF. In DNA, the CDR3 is TGCGCCAGCTTCCCGGGACTAGCGGGGGCAGAGCAGTTCTTC.

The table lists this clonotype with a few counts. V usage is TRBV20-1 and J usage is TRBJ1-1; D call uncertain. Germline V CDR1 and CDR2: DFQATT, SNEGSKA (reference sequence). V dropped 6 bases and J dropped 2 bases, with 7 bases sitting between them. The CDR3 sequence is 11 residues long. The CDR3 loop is CSANSNTEAFF. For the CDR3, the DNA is TGCAGTGCCAACTCTAACACTGAAGCTTTCTTT.

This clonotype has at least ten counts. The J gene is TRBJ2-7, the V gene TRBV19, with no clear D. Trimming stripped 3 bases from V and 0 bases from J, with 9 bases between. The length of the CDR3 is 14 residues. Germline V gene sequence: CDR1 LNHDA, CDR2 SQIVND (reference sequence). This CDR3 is CASSMGAASYEQYF. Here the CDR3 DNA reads TGTGCCAGTAGTATGGGTGCGGCCTCCTACGAGCAGTACTTC. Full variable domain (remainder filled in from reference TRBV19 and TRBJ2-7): DGGITQSPKYLFRKEGQNVTLSCEQNLNHDAMYWYRQDPGQGLRLIYYSQIVNDFQKGDIAEGYSVSREKKESFPLTVTSAQKNPTAFYLCASSMGAASYEQYFGPGTRLTVT.

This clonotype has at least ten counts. CDR3 residues: CATSEAGYNYGYTF. DNA of the CDR3: TGTGCCACCAGTGAAGCAGGGTACAACTATGGCTACACCTTC. The chain carries TRBV24-1 and TRBJ1-2, with D possibly being TRBD1 (5 bases). Trimming removed 4 bases at V and 2 bases at J, with 10 bases between. Germline lookup yields CDR1 KGHDR and CDR2 SFDVKD. The CDR3 loop spans 14 amino acids.

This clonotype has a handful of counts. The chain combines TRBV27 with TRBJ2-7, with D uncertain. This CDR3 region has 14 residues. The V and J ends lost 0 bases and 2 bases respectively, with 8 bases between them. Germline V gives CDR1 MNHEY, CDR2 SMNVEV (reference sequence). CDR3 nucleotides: TGTGCCAGCAGTTTATCCCCGGTCACCTACGAGCAGTACTTC. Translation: CASSLSPVTYEQYF.

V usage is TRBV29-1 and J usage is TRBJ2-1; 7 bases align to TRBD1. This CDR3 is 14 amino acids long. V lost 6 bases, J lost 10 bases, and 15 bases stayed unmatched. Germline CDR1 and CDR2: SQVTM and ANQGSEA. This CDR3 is CSVEPPDRVREQFF. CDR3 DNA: TGCAGCGTGGAACCCCCAGACAGGGTTCGGGAGCAGTTCTTC.

CDR3 loop: CVSTGPGRGATDTQYF. As DNA, the CDR3 is TGTGTTAGCACCGGGCCCGGTCGGGGGGCAACAGATACGCAGTATTTT. The V and J genes are TRBV7-7 and TRBJ2-3, with D maybe TRBD2 (7 bases). CDR1 SSHAT and CDR2 FNYEAQ come from the germline V gene (reference sequence). CDR3 length: 16 amino acids.